This entry lists 21 T cell receptor beta chains sequenced from one sample in a study of tumor-infiltrating lymphocytes in primary liver carcinoma. The authors took blood RNA from unsorted whole blood and also extracted germline DNA. The authors made TCR beta cDNA from roughly 480 ng total RNA with a constant-region primer. Sequencing libraries for TCR beta derived from three nested multiplex PCR rounds that used slightly modified ARM-PCR. Rounds one and two of PCR, each of roughly 11 cycles, were primed with TRBV1-TRBV30 forward primers and a C-beta reverse primer. Via MiXCR, TCRdb re-called the multiplex PCR reads, giving one row per CDR3 protein. This table has 330,000 or so distinct CDR3 sequences, almost 65% appearing once. The sequenced sample was peripheral blood. All receptors derive from a man aged 35-49 years with primary liver carcinoma and hepatitis B virus infection.

The gene calls are TRBV25-1 and TRBJ1-1, with D perhaps TRBD1 (6 bases). Deletions cut 9 bases from V and 3 bases from J, with 14 bases between. This CDR3 contains 13 residues. Germline values: CDR1 MGHDK, CDR2 SYGVNS. Written as DNA, the CDR3 is TGTGCCAGGAGAGGACAGATGGACACTGAAGCTTTCTTT. Translated: CARRGQMDTEAFF.

With regard to this clonotype: A read error may produce the germline difference seen at one junction end. The genes are TRBV11-2 and TRBJ2-2, with D perhaps matching TRBD1 (6 bases). The CDR3 is 15 residues long. The V gene's germline CDR1 is SGHAT and CDR2 FQNNGV. The CDR3 spells CVSILGTLGTGELFF. CDR3 coding DNA: TGTGTCAGCATCTTAGGGACACTGGGCACCGGGGAGCTGTTTTTT.

This clonotype was counted a few times. The V call is TRBV14, the J call TRBJ1-4; D may be TRBD1 (6 bases). The CDR3 length is 13 residues. Trimming stripped 4 bases from V and 7 bases from J, with 10 bases between. The V gene's germline CDR1 is SGHDN and CDR2 FVKESK. CDR3 DNA sequence: TGTGCCAGCAGCCTTCAGACAGGTGAAAAACTGTTTTTT. Encoded protein: CASSLQTGEKLFF.

Details on this clonotype: A much larger clone sits a single nucleotide away, making a read error possible. V usage is TRBV6-2 or TRBV6-3 and J usage is TRBJ2-3; 8 bases agree with TRBD2. The length of the CDR3 is 16 residues. The germline V gene has CDR1 MNHEY and CDR2 SVGEGT. The CDR3 reads CASSPHSSGSLNTHYF. The CDR3 coding sequence is TGTGCCAGCAGTCCCCATTCAAGCGGGAGTCTTAATACGCACTATTTT.

The table lists this clonotype with a few counts. The rearrangement links TRBV6-2 or TRBV6-3 to TRBJ2-1; TRBD2 matches 12 bases. V lost 7 bases to trimming and J lost 10 bases; unmatched junction nucleotides: 8. Germline assignment: CDR1 MNHEY and CDR2 SVGEGT. The CDR3 contains 14 residues. In DNA, the CDR3 is TGTGCCAGCACCAGGACTAGCGGGACAAACGAGCAGTTCTTC. Its translation: CASTRTSGTNEQFF.

In the case of this clonotype: A much larger clone differs by one base, so this may be a read error. The chain is built from TRBV6-5 and TRBJ1-1, with unresolved D. The germline V gene encodes CDR1 MNHEY and CDR2 SVGAGI. CDR3 length: 13 residues. CDR3 in amino acids: CVSNRRVNTEAFF. As DNA, the CDR3 is TGTGTCAGTAACAGAAGGGTGAACACTGAAGCTTTCTTT.

On this clonotype: An end of the junction does not agree with germline; a read error may underlie this. The chain carries TRBV6-6 and TRBJ1-6; the D is unclear. Per the germline V gene, CDR1 is MNHNY and CDR2 is SVGAGI (reference sequence). This CDR3 has 16 amino acids. The CDR3 nucleotides are TGTGCAAGCAGTTACTTGGGGAGCTCCTATAATTCACCCCTCCAGTTT. It is translated as CASSYLGSSYNSPLQF.

As concerns this clonotype: At one end the junction does not follow the germline gene, possibly because of a read error. This chain links TRBV4-2 with TRBJ1-5; no clear D gene. The CDR3 length is 16 residues. Germline values: CDR1 LGHNA, CDR2 YNFKEQ. In nucleotides, the CDR3 is TGTGCCAGCAGCCAAGCGGGGAGAAGTAGCAATAAGCCCCAGCATTTT. Residues: CASSQAGRSSNKPQHF.

A note on this clonotype: A read error may be the cause here, since a much bigger clone is one base away. The V gene is TRBV6-1, the J gene TRBJ2-1; 9 bases align to TRBD1. V gave up 6 bases and J gave up 6 bases; unmatched junction bases: 6. This CDR3 is built from 14 residues. CDR1 is MNHNS and CDR2 is SASEGT in the germline V gene. Here the CDR3 DNA reads TGTGCCAGCAGGTCGGGACAGGGTATCAATGAGCAGTTCTTC. Encoded protein: CASRSGQGINEQFF.

On this clonotype itself: One end of the junction does not line up with germline, which may come from a read error. J is TRBJ2-7 and V is TRBV10-2, with a tentative D call TRBD2 (6 bases). There are 11 residues in the CDR3. Germline loops: CDR1 WSHSY, CDR2 SAAADI. The CDR3: CASGEGGEQYF. The CDR3 nucleotides read TGCGCCAGCGGTGAGGGAGGCGAGCAGTACTTC.

Worth noting for this clonotype: Given a much more abundant clone one base away, this may be a read error. The genes are TRBV5-1 and TRBJ1-6; 7 bases are shared with TRBD1. CDR3 length equals 15 residues. Germline values: CDR1 SGHRS, CDR2 YFSETQ. Germline trimming cut 0 bases from V and 10 bases from J; bases unmatched to any gene: 7. This CDR3 is CASSLEGQWSSPLHF. In nucleotides, the CDR3 is TGCGCCAGCAGCTTGGAGGGACAGTGGTCCTCACCCCTCCACTTT.

This clonotype showed up just a few times. The gene calls are TRBV5-6 and TRBJ2-1; no clear D gene. The CDR3 sequence is 13 residues long. Trimming took off 4 bases at V and 8 bases at J, with 13 bases between the two ends. CDR1 is SGHDT and CDR2 is YYEEEE in the germline V gene. The CDR3 sequence: CASSPTYPHEQFF. As DNA, the CDR3 is TGTGCCAGCAGCCCCACGTATCCGCATGAGCAGTTCTTC. Filled out from reference TRBV5-6 and TRBJ2-1, the complete variable domain reads DAGVTQSPTHLIKTRGQQVTLRCSPKSGHDTVSWYQQALGQGPQFIFQYYEEEERQRGNFPDRFSGHQFPNYSSELNVNALLLGDSALYLCASSPTYPHEQFFGPGTRLTVL.

Note on this clonotype: A read error may be the cause here, since a much bigger clone is one base away. The chain is built from TRBV5-4 and TRBJ2-7; 8 bases agree with TRBD2. In germline, CDR1 is SGHNT, CDR2 YYREEE (reference sequence). The CDR3 spans 15 residues. The CDR3 protein is CTSSASGGLGYEQYF. The CDR3 DNA reads TGTACCAGCAGCGCCTCGGGAGGGCTCGGTTACGAGCAGTACTTC.

The V gene is TRBV7-9, the J gene TRBJ2-7; possible D gene TRBD1, 6 bases. V dropped 8 bases and J dropped 0 bases, with 20 bases sitting between them. The CDR3 spans 16 residues. Germline V gene sequence: CDR1 SEHNR, CDR2 FQNEAQ (reference sequence). The CDR3, as DNA: TGTGCCAGCGGCGCAAAAGACAGGATGATCTCCTACGAGCAGTACTTC. This codes for CASGAKDRMISYEQYF.

At least ten counts were recorded for this clonotype. This sequence joins TRBV4-3 and TRBJ1-2, with 8 bases lining up with TRBD1. Trimming cost V 3 bases and J 9 bases; bases outside gene matches: 6. This CDR3 is built from 13 residues. Germline V gives CDR1 LGHNA, CDR2 YSLEER. Written as DNA, the CDR3 is TGCGCCAGCAGCCATCGAGGACAGGGAAGCTACACCTTC. The encoded protein is CASSHRGQGSYTF.

This clonotype was observed many times. The rearrangement uses TRBV10-3 and TRBJ2-5; tentatively, D is TRBD2 (6 bases). V lost 5 bases to trimming and J lost 3 bases, with 13 bases between them. CDR1 and CDR2 (germline): ENHRY, SYGVKD. The CDR3 has 14 residues. This CDR3 reads CAISSGTEKETQYF. CDR3 DNA sequence: TGTGCCATCAGTTCCGGGACTGAAAAAGAGACCCAGTACTTC.

Here the CDR3 reads CASSWGLAVGTGELFF. The CDR3 DNA sequence: TGTGCCAGCAGCTGGGGACTAGCGGTGGGCACCGGGGAGCTGTTTTTT. This sequence joins TRBV5-6 and TRBJ2-2; 11 bases are shared with TRBD2. CDR3 length: 16 amino acids. Germline V gene lookup returns CDR1 SGHDT and CDR2 YYEEEE. The V segment lost 3 bases and the J segment 4 bases; nucleotides outside the gene matches: 5. The whole variable domain, remainder taken from reference TRBV5-6 and TRBJ2-2, is DAGVTQSPTHLIKTRGQQVTLRCSPKSGHDTVSWYQQALGQGPQFIFQYYEEEERQRGNFPDRFSGHQFPNYSSELNVNALLLGDSALYLCASSWGLAVGTGELFFGEGSRLTVL.

This clonotype was observed at least ten times. The rearrangement uses TRBV6-2 or TRBV6-3 and TRBJ2-1; D may be TRBD2 (6 bases). V lost 2 bases to trimming and J lost 2 bases, with 13 bases between them. The CDR3 totals 16 residues. Per germline, CDR1 MNHEY and CDR2 SVGEGT. The CDR3 region is CASSYVAGLTYNEQFF. Written as DNA, the CDR3 is TGTGCCAGCAGTTACGTGGCGGGACTCACCTACAATGAGCAGTTCTTC.

The chain is built from TRBV5-1 and TRBJ2-6, with D perhaps TRBD1 (6 bases). The CDR3 is 17 amino acids. CDR1 and CDR2 from the germline V gene are SGHRS and YFSETQ. The germline V and J ends were trimmed by 0 bases and 2 bases, with 12 bases remaining between them. The chain's CDR3 is CASSLGGTRTGANVLTF. The CDR3 coding sequence is TGCGCCAGCAGCTTGGGTGGGACACGGACTGGGGCCAACGTCCTGACTTTC.

There are many counts of this clonotype. CDR3 coding DNA: TGTGCCAGCAGTCAACCGGACAGAGCGAACACCGGGGAGCTGTTTTTT. It yields the protein CASSQPDRANTGELFF. The chain links TRBV6-2 or TRBV6-3 to TRBJ2-2, with a possible D match to TRBD1 (6 bases). The germline gives CDR1 MNHEY, CDR2 SVGEGT. The length of the CDR3 is 16 residues. With 5 bases removed from V and 0 bases from J, the gap between germline ends came to 13 bases.

This clonotype was counted only a few times. V and J are TRBV5-6 and TRBJ2-5; 8 nucleotides line up with TRBD1. Germline-derived CDR1 and CDR2 are SGHDT and YYEEEE. The CDR3 contains 15 residues. With 0 bases clipped from V and 5 bases from J, the junction kept 6 bases outside the gene matches. The CDR3, as DNA: TGTGCCAGCAGCTTGGGAGGACAGGGCAGGGAGACCCAGTACTTC. It specifies CASSLGGQGRETQYF.